These T cell receptor beta chains were read from a single sample in a study of Ad26.COV2.S vaccination and SARS-CoV-2 variants. The data were produced by immunoSEQ multiplex PCR, yet TCRdb's version contains in-frame clones alone and is incomplete. Seen here are more than 400,000 clones, around 92% observed once, and the top ten hold roughly 1.7%. Material: peripheral blood, obtained in a trial of Ad26.COV2.S vaccine versus placebo. Receptors originate from a person aged 18 to 65 who received the Ad26.COV2.S COVID-19 vaccine or a placebo. The CDR3 runs from the conserved cysteine through the conserved F or W. Fields, in order: D gene, V gene, clone size, J gene, CDR3 length, CDR3 DNA, CDR3 protein. The D gene is left open where the match is weak. Rows give clone size only sometimes, using once, few, many, or a class for an expanded clone.

d_gene: -
v_gene: TRBV30
abundance: -
j_gene: TRBJ1-5
len: 13
CDR3nt: TGTGCCTGGAGTGGAACAGAGAATCAGCCCCAGCATTTT
CDR3aa: CAWSGTENQPQHF

d_gene: TRBD2
v_gene: TRBV5-1
abundance: -
j_gene: TRBJ2-7
len: 18
CDR3nt: TGCGCCAGCAGCTTGGGATTGGGACTAGCGGGGAGCTCCTACGAGCAGTACTTC
CDR3aa: CASSLGLGLAGSSYEQYF

d_gene: -
v_gene: TRBV7-2
abundance: -
j_gene: TRBJ2-2
len: 16
CDR3nt: TGTGCCAGCAGCTGGAGTCGCAGCCTGAACACCGGGGAGCTGTTTTTT
CDR3aa: CASSWSRSLNTGELFF

d_gene: -
v_gene: TRBV12-3/TRBV12-4
abundance: once
j_gene: TRBJ1-3
len: 12
CDR3nt: TGTGCCAGCAGTTTATTTGGAAACACCATATATTTT
CDR3aa: CASSLFGNTIYF

d_gene: -
v_gene: TRBV5-8
abundance: -
j_gene: TRBJ1-2
len: 13
CDR3nt: TGTGCCAGCAGCTTTTCGACAATCTATGGCTACACCTTC
CDR3aa: CASSFSTIYGYTF

d_gene: -
v_gene: TRBV19
abundance: -
j_gene: TRBJ2-7
len: 14
CDR3nt: TGTGCCAGTAGTCGAAACACGGCCGCGGTCGAGCAGTACTTC
CDR3aa: CASSRNTAAVEQYF

d_gene: -
v_gene: TRBV27
abundance: -
j_gene: TRBJ2-1
len: 16
CDR3nt: TGTGCCAGCAGCTTATCCCAGCCACGGACCCAGAATGAGCAGTTCTTC
CDR3aa: CASSLSQPRTQNEQFF

d_gene: -
v_gene: TRBV12-3/TRBV12-4
abundance: -
j_gene: TRBJ2-3
len: 13
CDR3nt: TGTGCCAGCAGTCCCGGGACCACAGATACGCAGTATTTT
CDR3aa: CASSPGTTDTQYF

d_gene: -
v_gene: TRBV7-2
abundance: -
j_gene: TRBJ1-5
len: 14
CDR3nt: TGTGCCAGCAGCTCCAGGTGGTTCAGGCAGCCCCAGCATTTT
CDR3aa: CASSSRWFRQPQHF

d_gene: -
v_gene: TRBV7-9
abundance: -
j_gene: TRBJ1-3
len: 15
CDR3nt: TGTGCCAGCAGCTTAATAACTGGCACTGGAAACACCATATATTTT
CDR3aa: CASSLITGTGNTIYF

d_gene: TRBD1
v_gene: TRBV4-3
abundance: -
j_gene: TRBJ1-5
len: 15
CDR3nt: TGCGCCAGCAGCCAAAACAGGGGAATGGCTCAGCCCCAGCATTTT
CDR3aa: CASSQNRGMAQPQHF

d_gene: -
v_gene: TRBV9
abundance: -
j_gene: TRBJ2-3
len: 14
CDR3nt: TGTGCCAGCAGCGTTGTCTCACACACAGATACGCAGTATTTT
CDR3aa: CASSVVSHTDTQYF

d_gene: TRBD2
v_gene: TRBV7-9
abundance: -
j_gene: TRBJ2-3
len: 17
CDR3nt: TGTGCCAGCAGTTTTATAGCGGGGGGGCCTATTACTGATACGCAGTATTTT
CDR3aa: CASSFIAGGPITDTQYF

d_gene: -
v_gene: TRBV5-1
abundance: -
j_gene: TRBJ2-2
len: 15
CDR3nt: TGCGCCAGCAGCTTGGATGTGAGGGCCGCCGGGGAGCTGTTTTTT
CDR3aa: CASSLDVRAAGELFF

d_gene: TRBD2
v_gene: TRBV5-1
abundance: -
j_gene: TRBJ2-5
len: 17
CDR3nt: TGCGCCCGCAGCTCGGGCGGGGGGGCTCTTCGGGAAGAGACCCAGTACTTC
CDR3aa: CARSSGGGALREETQYF

d_gene: -
v_gene: TRBV6-5
abundance: -
j_gene: TRBJ2-2
len: 15
CDR3nt: TGTGCCAGCAGCTGGCAGCCCAGGGTGCCCGGGGAGCTGTTTTTT
CDR3aa: CASSWQPRVPGELFF

d_gene: -
v_gene: TRBV14
abundance: -
j_gene: TRBJ2-3
len: 17
CDR3nt: TGTGCCAGCAGCCAGGACTATATAGCGGCGAACACAGATACGCAGTATTTT
CDR3aa: CASSQDYIAANTDTQYF

d_gene: TRBD2
v_gene: TRBV30
abundance: once
j_gene: TRBJ2-3
len: 16
CDR3nt: TGTGCCTGGACTTCGGGATCTAGCGGGGGGGCGTATACGCAGTATTTT
CDR3aa: CAWTSGSSGGAYTQYF

d_gene: -
v_gene: TRBV2
abundance: -
j_gene: TRBJ1-2
len: 13
CDR3nt: TGTGCCAGCAGTGAGAGAGGCGTGAATGGCTACACCTTC
CDR3aa: CASSERGVNGYTF

d_gene: -
v_gene: TRBV6-5
abundance: -
j_gene: TRBJ2-1
len: 13
CDR3nt: TGTGCCAGCAGCCTCGACTCTCTGGCTGAGCAGTTCTTC
CDR3aa: CASSLDSLAEQFF

d_gene: -
v_gene: TRBV29-1
abundance: -
j_gene: TRBJ2-7
len: 11
CDR3nt: TGCAGCGTTGGTGCGGTCGACGAGCAGTACTTC
CDR3aa: CSVGAVDEQYF

d_gene: -
v_gene: TRBV7-9
abundance: -
j_gene: TRBJ2-5
len: 12
CDR3nt: TGTGCCAGCAGTCCGGGCCCAGAGACCCAGTACTTC
CDR3aa: CASSPGPETQYF

d_gene: -
v_gene: TRBV5-1
abundance: -
j_gene: TRBJ2-5
len: 14
CDR3nt: TGCGCCAGCAGCTTGTATGGGGGTGGGGAGACCCAGTACTTC
CDR3aa: CASSLYGGGETQYF

d_gene: -
v_gene: TRBV28
abundance: once
j_gene: TRBJ1-2
len: 15
CDR3nt: TGTGCCAGCATCCGGACCCCAAGCTGGGGTTATGGCTACACCTTC
CDR3aa: CASIRTPSWGYGYTF

d_gene: TRBD1
v_gene: TRBV29-1
abundance: -
j_gene: TRBJ1-1
len: 14
CDR3nt: TGCAGCGTTGATTCAGGGGGGAGAATAACTGAAGCTTTCTTT
CDR3aa: CSVDSGGRITEAFF

d_gene: TRBD2
v_gene: TRBV2
abundance: -
j_gene: TRBJ2-1
len: 16
CDR3nt: TGTGCCAGCAGTGACCCACTAGCGGCCCCCTACAATGAGCAGTTCTTC
CDR3aa: CASSDPLAAPYNEQFF

d_gene: -
v_gene: TRBV19
abundance: -
j_gene: TRBJ1-5
len: 15
CDR3nt: TGTGCCAGTAGTTACAGACCCCGGAGCAATCAGCCCCAGCATTTT
CDR3aa: CASSYRPRSNQPQHF

d_gene: -
v_gene: TRBV21-1
abundance: -
j_gene: TRBJ2-7
len: 13
CDR3nt: TGTGCCAGCACACCCTGCAGGGGCTACGAGCAGTACTTC
CDR3aa: CASTPCRGYEQYF

d_gene: TRBD1
v_gene: TRBV4-1
abundance: once
j_gene: TRBJ2-7
len: 15
CDR3nt: TGCGCCAGCAGCCAAGCGGGACAGGGACTCTACGAGCAGTACTTC
CDR3aa: CASSQAGQGLYEQYF

d_gene: TRBD1
v_gene: TRBV29-1
abundance: -
j_gene: TRBJ2-2
len: 15
CDR3nt: TGCAGCGTTGTGGCCACGACAGGGGTCACCGGGGAGCTGTTTTTT
CDR3aa: CSVVATTGVTGELFF

d_gene: -
v_gene: TRBV6-2/TRBV6-3
abundance: -
j_gene: TRBJ1-5
len: 13
CDR3nt: TGTGCCAGCAGTTGGGATAGCAATCAGCCCCAGCATTTT
CDR3aa: CASSWDSNQPQHF

d_gene: -
v_gene: TRBV30
abundance: once
j_gene: TRBJ2-3
len: 16
CDR3nt: TGTGCCTGGAGTTTGGGTCCACTTGTGCGGGGAGATACGCAGTATTTT
CDR3aa: CAWSLGPLVRGDTQYF

d_gene: -
v_gene: TRBV15
abundance: -
j_gene: TRBJ2-5
len: 14
CDR3nt: TGTGCCACCACCACCGGACAGATCCAAGAGACCCAGTACTTC
CDR3aa: CATTTGQIQETQYF

d_gene: -
v_gene: TRBV5-4
abundance: -
j_gene: TRBJ2-3
len: 13
CDR3nt: TGTGCCAGCAGCTTGGTGGCGCGAGATACGCAGTATTTT
CDR3aa: CASSLVARDTQYF

d_gene: TRBD1
v_gene: TRBV19
abundance: once
j_gene: TRBJ2-1
len: 14
CDR3nt: TGTGCCAGTAGAACCCGGGACAGGAGAAATGAGCAGTTCTTC
CDR3aa: CASRTRDRRNEQFF

d_gene: -
v_gene: TRBV30
abundance: once
j_gene: TRBJ1-1
len: 13
CDR3nt: TGTGCCTGGACCGACCGGACGTGGGGGCAAGCTTTCTTT
CDR3aa: CAWTDRTWGQAFF

d_gene: -
v_gene: TRBV7-2
abundance: -
j_gene: TRBJ2-3
len: 14
CDR3nt: TGTGCCAGCAGCTTAGGGGGGCAGACAGATACGCAGTATTTT
CDR3aa: CASSLGGQTDTQYF

d_gene: TRBD1
v_gene: TRBV7-2
abundance: -
j_gene: TRBJ1-2
len: 15
CDR3nt: TGTGCCAGCAGCTCGCCGGGACAGCAACTCTATGGCTACACCTTC
CDR3aa: CASSSPGQQLYGYTF

d_gene: -
v_gene: TRBV28
abundance: -
j_gene: TRBJ1-1
len: 14
CDR3nt: TGTGCCAGCAGTTCCCCAGCCATGAACACTGAAGCTTTCTTT
CDR3aa: CASSSPAMNTEAFF

d_gene: -
v_gene: TRBV7-2
abundance: few
j_gene: TRBJ2-7
len: 19
CDR3nt: TGTGCCAGCAGCTTAGAGATCCAGGGCGTTCGGTCAACGTACTACGAGCAGTACTTC
CDR3aa: CASSLEIQGVRSTYYEQYF